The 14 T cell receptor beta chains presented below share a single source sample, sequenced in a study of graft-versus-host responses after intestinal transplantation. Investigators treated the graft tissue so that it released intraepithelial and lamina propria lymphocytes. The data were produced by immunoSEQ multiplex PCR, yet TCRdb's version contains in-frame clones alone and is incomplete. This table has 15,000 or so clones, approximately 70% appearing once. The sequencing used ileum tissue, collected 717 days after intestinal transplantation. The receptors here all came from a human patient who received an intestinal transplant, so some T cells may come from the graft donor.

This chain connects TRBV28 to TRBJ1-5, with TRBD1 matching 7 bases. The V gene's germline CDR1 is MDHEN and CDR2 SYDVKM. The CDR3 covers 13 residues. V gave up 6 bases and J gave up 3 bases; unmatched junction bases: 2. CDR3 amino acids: CASRQGNNQPQHF. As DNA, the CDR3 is TGTGCCAGCAGACAGGGGAACAATCAGCCCCAGCATTTT. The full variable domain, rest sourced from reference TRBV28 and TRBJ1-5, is DVKVTQSSRYLVKRTGEKVFLECVQDMDHENMFWYRQDPGLGLRLIYFSYDVKMKEKGDIPEGYSVSREKKERFSLILESASTNQTSMYLCASRQGNNQPQHFGDGTRLSIL.

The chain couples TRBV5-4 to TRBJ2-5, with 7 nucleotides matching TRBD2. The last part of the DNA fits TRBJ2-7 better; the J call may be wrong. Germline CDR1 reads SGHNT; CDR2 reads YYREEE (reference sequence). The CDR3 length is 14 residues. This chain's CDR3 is CASSPSGTYYEQYF. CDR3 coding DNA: TGTGCCAGCAGCCCGAGCGGGACCTACTACGAGCAGTACTTC.

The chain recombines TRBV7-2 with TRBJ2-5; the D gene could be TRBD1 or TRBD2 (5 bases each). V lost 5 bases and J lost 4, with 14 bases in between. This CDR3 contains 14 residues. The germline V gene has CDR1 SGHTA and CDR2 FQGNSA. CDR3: CASSVRGPGETQYF. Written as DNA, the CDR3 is TGTGCCAGCAGCGTCCGGGGCCCAGGAGAGACCCAGTACTTC. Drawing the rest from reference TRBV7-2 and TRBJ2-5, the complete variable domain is GAGVSQSPSNKVTEKGKDVELRCDPISGHTALYWYRQSLGQGLEFLIYFQGNSAPDKSGLPSDRFSAERTGGSVSTLTIQRTQQEDSAVYLCASSVRGPGETQYFGPGTRLLVL.

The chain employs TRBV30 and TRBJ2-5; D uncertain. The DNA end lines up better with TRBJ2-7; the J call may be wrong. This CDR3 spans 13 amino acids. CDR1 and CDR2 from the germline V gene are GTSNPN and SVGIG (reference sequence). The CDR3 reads CAFLRVSSYEQYF. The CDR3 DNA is TGTGCCTTCCTCCGGGTCAGCTCCTACGAGCAGTACTTC.

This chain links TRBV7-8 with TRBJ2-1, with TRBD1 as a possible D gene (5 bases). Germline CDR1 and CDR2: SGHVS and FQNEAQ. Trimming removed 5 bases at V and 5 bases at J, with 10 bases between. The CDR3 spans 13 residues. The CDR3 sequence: CASSVDRNNEQFF. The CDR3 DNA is TGTGCCAGCAGCGTTGACAGAAACAATGAGCAGTTCTTC. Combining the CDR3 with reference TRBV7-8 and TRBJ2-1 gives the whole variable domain GAGVSQSPRYKVAKRGQDVALRCDPISGHVSLFWYQQALGQGPEFLTYFQNEAQLDKSGLPSDRFFAERPEGSVSTLKIQRTQQEDSAVYLCASSVDRNNEQFFGPGTRLTVL.

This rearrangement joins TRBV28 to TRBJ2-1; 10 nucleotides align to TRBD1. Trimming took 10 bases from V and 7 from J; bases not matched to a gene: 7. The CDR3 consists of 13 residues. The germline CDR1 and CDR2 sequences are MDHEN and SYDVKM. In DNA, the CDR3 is TGTGCCACCAAGACAGGGGGCAGAAATGAGCAGTTCTTC. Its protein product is CATKTGGRNEQFF.

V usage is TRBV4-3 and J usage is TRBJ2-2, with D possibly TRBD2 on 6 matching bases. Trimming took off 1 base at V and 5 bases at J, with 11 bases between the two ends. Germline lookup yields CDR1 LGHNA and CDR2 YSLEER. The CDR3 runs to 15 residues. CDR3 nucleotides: TGCGCCAGCAGCCAAGCTGGGGGGTGGACCGGGGAGCTGTTTTTT. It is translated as CASSQAGGWTGELFF.

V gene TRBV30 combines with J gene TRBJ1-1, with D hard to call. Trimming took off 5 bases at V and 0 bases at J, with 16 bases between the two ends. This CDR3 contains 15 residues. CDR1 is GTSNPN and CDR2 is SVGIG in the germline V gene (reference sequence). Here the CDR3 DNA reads TGTGCCTGGGGCGAGGCAGGCCAAATGAACACTGAAGCTTTCTTT. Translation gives CAWGEAGQMNTEAFF.

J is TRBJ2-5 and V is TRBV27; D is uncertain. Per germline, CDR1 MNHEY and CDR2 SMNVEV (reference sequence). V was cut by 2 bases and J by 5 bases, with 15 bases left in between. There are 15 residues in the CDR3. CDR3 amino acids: CASSLLGLVSETQYF. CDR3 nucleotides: TGTGCCAGCAGTTTACTCGGATTGGTGTCGGAGACCCAGTACTTC.

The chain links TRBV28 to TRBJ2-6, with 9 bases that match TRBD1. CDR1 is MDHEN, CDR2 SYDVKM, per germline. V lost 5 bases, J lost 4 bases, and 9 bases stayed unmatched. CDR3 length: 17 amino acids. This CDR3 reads CASSPRQGVRGANVLTF. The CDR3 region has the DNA TGTGCCAGCAGTCCCCGACAGGGGGTGCGGGGGGCCAACGTCCTGACTTTC.

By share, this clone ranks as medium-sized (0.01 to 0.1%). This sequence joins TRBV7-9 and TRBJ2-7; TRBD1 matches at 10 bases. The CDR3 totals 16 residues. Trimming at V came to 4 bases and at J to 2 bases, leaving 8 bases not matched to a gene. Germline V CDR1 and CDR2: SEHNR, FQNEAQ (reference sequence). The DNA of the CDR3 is TGTGCCAGCAGCTCGTTGACAGGGGGCTTACCCTACGAGCAGTACTTC. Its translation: CASSSLTGGLPYEQYF. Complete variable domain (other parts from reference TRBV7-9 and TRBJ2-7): DTGVSQNPRHKITKRGQNVTFRCDPISEHNRLYWYRQTLGQGPEFLTYFQNEAQLEKSRLLSDRFSAERPKGSFSTLEIQRTEQGDSAMYLCASSSLTGGLPYEQYFGPGTRLTVT.

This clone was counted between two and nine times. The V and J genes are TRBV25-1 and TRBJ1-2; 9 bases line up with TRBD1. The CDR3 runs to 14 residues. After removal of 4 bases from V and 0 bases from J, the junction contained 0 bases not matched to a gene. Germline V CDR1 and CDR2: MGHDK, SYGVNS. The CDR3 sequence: CASSGTGANYGYTF. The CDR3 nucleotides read TGTGCCAGCAGTGGGACAGGGGCTAACTATGGCTACACCTTC.

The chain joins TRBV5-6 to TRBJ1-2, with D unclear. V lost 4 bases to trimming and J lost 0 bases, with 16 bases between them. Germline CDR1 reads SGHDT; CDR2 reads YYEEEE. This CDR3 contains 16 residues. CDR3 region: CASSPGRLKTNYGYTF. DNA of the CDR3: TGTGCCAGCAGCCCCGGTCGACTTAAGACTAACTATGGCTACACCTTC. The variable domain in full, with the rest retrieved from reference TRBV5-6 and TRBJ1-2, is DAGVTQSPTHLIKTRGQQVTLRCSPKSGHDTVSWYQQALGQGPQFIFQYYEEEERQRGNFPDRFSGHQFPNYSSELNVNALLLGDSALYLCASSPGRLKTNYGYTFGSGTRLTVV.

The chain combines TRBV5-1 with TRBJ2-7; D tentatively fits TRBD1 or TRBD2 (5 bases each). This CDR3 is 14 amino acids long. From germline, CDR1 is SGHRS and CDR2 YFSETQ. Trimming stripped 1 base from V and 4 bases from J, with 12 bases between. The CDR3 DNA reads TGCGCCAGCAGCTTGCGGGGCCCCTCTTACGAGCAGTACTTC. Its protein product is CASSLRGPSYEQYF.